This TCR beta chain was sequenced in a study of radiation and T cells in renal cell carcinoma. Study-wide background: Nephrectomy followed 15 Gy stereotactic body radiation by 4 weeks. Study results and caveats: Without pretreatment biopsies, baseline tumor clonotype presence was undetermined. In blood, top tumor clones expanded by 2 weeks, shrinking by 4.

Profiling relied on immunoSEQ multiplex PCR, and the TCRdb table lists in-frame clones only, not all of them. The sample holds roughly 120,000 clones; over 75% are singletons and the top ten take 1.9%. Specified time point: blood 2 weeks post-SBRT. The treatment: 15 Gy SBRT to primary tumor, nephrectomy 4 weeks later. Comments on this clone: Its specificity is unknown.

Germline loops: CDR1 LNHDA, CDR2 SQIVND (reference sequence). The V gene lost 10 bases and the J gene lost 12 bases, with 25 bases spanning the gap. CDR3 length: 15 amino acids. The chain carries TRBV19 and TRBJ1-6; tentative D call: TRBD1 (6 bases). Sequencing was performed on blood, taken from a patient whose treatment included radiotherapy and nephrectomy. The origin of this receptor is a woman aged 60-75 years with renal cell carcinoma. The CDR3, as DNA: TGTGCCACCTCAACCGGGGACACGCACAGGCTACCCCTCCACTTT. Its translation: CATSTGDTHRLPLHF.